This T cell receptor (beta chain) is drawn from a study of T cells in narcolepsy (dated by TCRdb to 2017 to 2018). For the study in its entirety: Patients with narcolepsy type 1 or type 2 (NT1, NT2) were enrolled in the study together with healthy control donors. The study used TCR Vbeta sequencing to track clonotypes in blood and CSF while looking for autoreactive T cells in narcolepsy patients that target self-antigens of hypocretin neurons (hypocretin, TRIB2). Overall results and qualifications from the work: Patients and controls had comparable numbers of sequenced blood memory CD4+ clonotypes, averaging about 37,000 and 33,000, respectively. In plots comparing CSF and blood CD4+ T cell clonotypes from the same patient, HCRT-specific and TRIB2-specific autoreactive clonotypes were highlighted. Certain blood memory CD4+ repertoires from patients and controls had no sequences that matched autoreactive T cell clones. According to the report, autoreactive clonotypes were detected serially in the blood of the same patients and of different patients, but not in healthy controls.

V is pruned by 3 bases and J by 5 bases, leaving 7 bases of the junction without a gene match. Taken from the germline V gene (reference sequence), the CDR1 and CDR2 loops are LNHDA and SQIVND. The CDR3 starts with the cysteine, ends with the phenylalanine, and has 16 residues. Only the CDR3 DNA stays, 48 bases, in frame from base 1. The library came from the immunoSEQ multiplex PCR assay. In TCRdb, the immuneACCESS table is reduced to in-frame sequences with V and J assigned. These tables do not hold every clone; where another copy was compared, an unresolved V gene accounts for under half, and the others remain unexplained. The sample yields 26,000 or so clones; approximately 80% were counted once. 3% to 4% of the sample is in the top ten clones. For TCR Vbeta sequencing, memory CD4+ T cells were sorted ex vivo from the peripheral blood of both healthy controls and narcolepsy patients. For this clone: No antigen is known for it. No per-base quality is available; no much larger clone lies one base away.

Sample: CD45RA- memory CD4+ T cells from PBMCs. Reading the label with the study, this specimen's cell subset or site is: memory T cells sorted ex vivo from peripheral blood. The chain is made from TRBV19 and TRBJ1-6, and TRBD1 aligns with 7 junction nucleotides. The sequence was obtained from a human donor with narcolepsy. The DNA reads as follows: TGTGCCAGTAGTATTGGACAGGTTTCCGATAATTCACCCCTCCACTTT. Its translation is CASSIGQVSDNSPLHF.